This T cell receptor (beta chain) was sequenced during a study of chemoradiotherapy in HPV16-positive cancers. Per the germline V gene, CDR1 is SGHRS and CDR2 is YFSETQ. The V end lost 7 bases, the J end lost 1 base, and 11 bases lay between the germline ends. The CDR3 contains 14 residues. This clone was detected only once. The table came from immunoSEQ multiplex PCR; TCRdb's copy has only in-frame clones and leaves some out. The sample lists approximately 12,000 clones, under 75% occurring once. Sample acquisition took place from a patient who underwent chemoradiotherapy. The clonotype originates from a human donor with HPV-associated anogenital cancer. This chain links TRBV5-1 with TRBJ2-2; no reliable D call. Here the CDR3 reads CASRSDLNTGELFF. The CDR3, as DNA: TGCGCCAGCCGCAGCGATTTGAACACCGGGGAGCTGTTTTTT.